Listed here are 22 T cell receptor beta chains from one sample, sequenced in a study of shared clonotypes between healthy human individuals. This table comes from immunoSEQ multiplex PCR, and its TCRdb copy is limited to in-frame clones, with some not included. Of about 1.1 million clones listed, approximately 80% are singletons. The sample taken for sequencing was memory CD4+ T cells from PBMCs. The sample's subset: CD45RA-negative fraction. Source of these receptors: a young man in good health. Some clones in this sample may be carry-over from other donors' samples.

This clone appeared a few times. Different DNA sequences within this sample yield the same CDR3. V is TRBV29-1 and J is TRBJ1-4; D not resolved. The CDR3 totals 11 residues. V lost 3 bases, J lost 8 bases, and 7 bases lay in between. Germline CDR1 reads SQVTM; CDR2 reads ANQGSEA. CDR3 protein: CSVEGGEKLFF. CDR3 DNA sequence: TGCAGCGTTGAGGGCGGGGAAAAACTGTTTTTT. The variable domain in full, completed from reference TRBV29-1 and TRBJ1-4, reads SAVISQKPSRDICQRGTSLTIQCQVDSQVTMMFWYRQQPGQSLTLIATANQGSEATYESGFVIDKFPISRPNLTFSTLTVSNMSPEDSSIYLCSVEGGEKLFFGSGTQLSVL.

The genes are TRBV2 and TRBJ2-1, with D possibly called TRBD1 or TRBD2 (6 bases each). Germline V CDR1 and CDR2: SNHLY, FYNNEI. CDR3 length equals 15 residues. V lost 4 bases and J 2 bases, leaving 12 bases between the germline ends. The CDR3 is CASSGSRGPYNEQFF. In DNA, the CDR3 is TGTGCCAGCAGTGGGTCCCGGGGGCCCTACAATGAGCAGTTCTTC. The entire variable domain, with the rest obtained from reference TRBV2 and TRBJ2-1, is as follows: EPEVTQTPSHQVTQMGQEVILRCVPISNHLYFYWYRQILGQKVEFLVSFYNNEISEKSEIFDDQFSVERPDGSNFTLKIRSTKLEDSAMYFCASSGSRGPYNEQFFGPGTRLTVL.

The rearrangement uses TRBV27 and TRBJ1-1, with D possibly matching TRBD1 (6 bases). V was shortened by 6 bases and J by 2 bases, with 13 bases between the two germline ends. The CDR3 totals 14 residues. Looked up from germline, CDR1 is MNHEY and CDR2 is SMNVEV (reference sequence). This CDR3 reads CASSPNRENTEAFF. The CDR3, as DNA: TGTGCCAGCAGCCCCAACAGGGAAAACACTGAAGCTTTCTTT.

The chain is built from TRBV28 and TRBJ1-1; D is unclear. The germline V gene has CDR1 MDHEN and CDR2 SYDVKM. The CDR3 totals 11 residues. Trimming cost V 5 bases and J 5 bases, with 6 bases left between them. The CDR3 nucleotides are TGTGCCAGCAGTAAAGGGACTGAAGCTTTCTTT. Translated, it gives CASSKGTEAFF.

This clone was observed a few times. The CDR3 protein is CAWSVGQWEGYTF. In nucleotides, the CDR3 is TGTGCCTGGAGTGTAGGACAGTGGGAAGGCTACACCTTC. The chain is built from TRBV30 and TRBJ1-2; a weak D match, TRBD1 (6 bases). Deletions cut 0 bases from V and 8 bases from J, with 13 bases between. The CDR3 has 13 residues. Germline loops: CDR1 GTSNPN, CDR2 SVGIG (reference sequence).

About this clone itself: A read error likely explains this, since a far larger clone differs by one base. The chain carries TRBV30 and TRBJ1-5; D gene uncertain. V lost 0 bases and J 0 bases, leaving 9 bases between the germline ends. Per the germline V gene, CDR1 is GTSNPN and CDR2 is SVGIG (reference sequence). The CDR3 consists of 15 residues. The CDR3 here is CAWSVRDDSNQPQHF. The CDR3 DNA sequence: TGTGCCTGGAGTGTACGGGATGATAGCAATCAGCCCCAGCATTTT. The variable domain in full, completed from reference TRBV30 and TRBJ1-5, reads SQTIHQWPATLVQPVGSPLSLECTVEGTSNPNLYWYRQAAGRGLQLLFYSVGIGQISSEVPQNLSASRPQDRQFILSSKKLLLSDSGFYLCAWSVRDDSNQPQHFGDGTRLSIL.

This sequence joins TRBV9 and TRBJ2-6; D might be TRBD1 or TRBD2, each matching 5 bases. The V end was cut by 1 base, the J end by 2 bases, with 7 bases between. Germline V CDR1 and CDR2: SGDLS, YYNGEE. The CDR3 contains 15 residues. CDR3 loop: CASSVQGAGANVLTF. The CDR3 DNA sequence: TGTGCCAGCAGCGTACAGGGAGCTGGGGCCAACGTCCTGACTTTC.

A remark on this clone: Additional DNA sequences in this sample encode the identical CDR3. The rearrangement uses TRBV18 and TRBJ2-7, with 7 nucleotides matching TRBD2. The junction had 0 bases not matched to a gene; V was cut back by 3 bases and J by 1 base. The CDR3 sequence is 13 residues long. Germline CDR1 is KGHSH and CDR2 is LQKENI. DNA of the CDR3: TGTGCCAGCTCACCGGGACTATCCTACGAGCAGTACTTC. Residues: CASSPGLSYEQYF.

V and J are TRBV5-5 and TRBJ2-3; no reliable D call. V was clipped by 4 bases and J by 7 bases, with 13 bases between them. Germline V CDR1 and CDR2: SGHKS, YYEKEE (reference sequence). This CDR3 region has 13 residues. For the CDR3, the DNA is TGTGCCAGCAGCGAAGGGCCGGTATATACGCAGTATTTT. Translating it yields CASSEGPVYTQYF.

This clone was picked up a small number of times. This could be a read error, since a much larger clone is one nucleotide away. This chain connects TRBV29-1 to TRBJ1-1, with a possible D match to TRBD1 (6 bases). Germline CDR1 is SQVTM and CDR2 is ANQGSEA. The CDR3 length is 14 residues. V was cut by 7 bases and J by 3 bases, with 18 bases left in between. CDR3 DNA: TGCAGCGCGTTGCTCGGGGGCTGGGACACTGAAGCTTTCTTT. This translates into CSALLGGWDTEAFF.

The chain combines TRBV2 with TRBJ1-1; D not certain. There are 13 residues in the CDR3. With 2 bases removed from V and 7 bases from J, the gap between germline ends came to 11 bases. The germline gives CDR1 SNHLY, CDR2 FYNNEI. This CDR3 is CASSESRSGEAFF. The CDR3 nucleotides read TGTGCCAGCAGTGAAAGCAGGTCGGGTGAAGCTTTCTTT. The whole variable domain, remainder taken from reference TRBV2 and TRBJ1-1, is EPEVTQTPSHQVTQMGQEVILRCVPISNHLYFYWYRQILGQKVEFLVSFYNNEISEKSEIFDDQFSVERPDGSNFTLKIRSTKLEDSAMYFCASSESRSGEAFFGQGTRLTVV.

Comments on this clone: Just one base apart from a much larger clone, this may be a read error. V usage is TRBV18 and J usage is TRBJ1-2; D is undetermined. The CDR3 is 12 residues long. The germline V gene has CDR1 KGHSH and CDR2 LQKENI. Trimming pared 3 bases from V and 7 bases from J, leaving 9 bases between. The DNA of the CDR3 is TGTGCCAGCTCACCGAATGCCTCTGGCTACACCTTC. This gives the protein CASSPNASGYTF.

This sequence joins TRBV27 and TRBJ2-4, with a tentative D call TRBD1 (6 bases). The CDR3 spans 16 residues. Looked up from germline, CDR1 is MNHEY and CDR2 is SMNVEV (reference sequence). V was clipped by 5 bases and J by 3 bases, with 17 bases between them. CDR3 loop: CASSVQGVNFKNIQYF. CDR3 DNA sequence: TGTGCCAGCAGTGTACAGGGCGTAAATTTCAAAAACATTCAGTACTTC.

The chain has TRBV11-1 and TRBJ1-1, with D perhaps matching TRBD1 (6 bases). Germline V lookup: CDR1 SGHAT, CDR2 FQDESV (reference sequence). Trimming stripped 1 base from V and 5 bases from J, with 8 bases between. The CDR3 loop spans 13 amino acids. The CDR3 loop is CASSLVGHTEAFF. The CDR3 nucleotides are TGTGCCAGCAGCTTAGTGGGACATACTGAAGCTTTCTTT.

The genes are TRBV7-6 and TRBJ2-7, with D possibly being TRBD2 (6 bases). The CDR3 covers 15 residues. Trimming took 5 bases from V and 4 from J, leaving 18 bases between them. Germline assignment: CDR1 SGHVS and CDR2 FNYEAQ. The CDR3 coding sequence is TGTGCCAGCAGCACGAGGCCCCACGGGAGATACGAGCAGTACTTC. It encodes CASSTRPHGRYEQYF.

This clone has just one count. V usage is TRBV9 and J usage is TRBJ2-3; tentatively, D is TRBD1 or TRBD2 (5 bases each). V gave up 2 bases and J gave up 6 bases, with 19 bases separating them. Germline lookup yields CDR1 SGDLS and CDR2 YYNGEE. This CDR3 comprises 16 residues. The CDR3 DNA is TGTGCCAGCAGCGTGGCCGTCCACCACGGGGCGGATACGCAGTATTTT. Its protein product is CASSVAVHHGADTQYF.

The chain recombines TRBV7-9 with TRBJ2-7; D is unresolved. CDR1 is SEHNR, CDR2 FQNEAQ, per germline (reference sequence). Trimming removed 1 base at V and 1 base at J, with 8 bases between. The CDR3 contains 14 residues. The CDR3 DNA is TGTGCCAGCAGCTTAGGGTCGGGTTCCTACGAGCAGTACTTC. Translating it yields CASSLGSGSYEQYF. Together with reference TRBV7-9 and TRBJ2-7, the CDR3 gives the full variable domain: DTGVSQNPRHKITKRGQNVTFRCDPISEHNRLYWYRQTLGQGPEFLTYFQNEAQLEKSRLLSDRFSAERPKGSFSTLEIQRTEQGDSAMYLCASSLGSGSYEQYFGPGTRLTVT.

In its sample, this clone was seen once. This sequence joins TRBV5-8 and TRBJ2-1, with a possible D match to TRBD2 (5 bases). The CDR3 loop spans 13 amino acids. Trimming removed 4 bases from V and 8 bases from J, with 13 bases in between. Per the germline V gene, CDR1 is SGHTS and CDR2 is YDEGEE. The CDR3 coding sequence is TGTGCCAGCAGCCTGGACTCGGTCGATGAGCAGTTCTTC. It codes for CASSLDSVDEQFF.

Here the CDR3 DNA reads TGCGCCAGCAGCGTTCAGGGGGGCTACGAGCAGTACTTC. Encoded protein: CASSVQGGYEQYF. This sequence joins TRBV5-1 and TRBJ2-7, with D maybe TRBD1 (7 bases). The V end was cut by 4 bases, the J end by 3 bases, with 11 bases between. This CDR3 contains 13 residues. Germline-derived CDR1 and CDR2 are SGHRS and YFSETQ.

The V and J genes are TRBV19 and TRBJ2-3, with D unclear. With 3 bases removed from V and 0 bases from J, the gap between germline ends came to 13 bases. The V gene's germline CDR1 is LNHDA and CDR2 SQIVND (reference sequence). CDR3 size: 16 residues. CDR3 nucleotide sequence: TGTGCCAGTAGTATGCTGGTCCATTCTAGCACAGATACGCAGTATTTT. Translated: CASSMLVHSSTDTQYF.

This clone was seen a few times. The rearrangement uses TRBV5-6 and TRBJ2-6; possibly TRBD2 for D (5 bases). This CDR3 is 15 amino acids long. Germline CDR1 reads SGHDT; CDR2 reads YYEEEE. Trimming took off 4 bases at V and 4 bases at J, with 12 bases between the two ends. The CDR3 is CASSLRGNGANVLTF. CDR3 nucleotide sequence: TGTGCCAGCAGCCTCAGAGGGAACGGGGCCAACGTCCTGACTTTC.

J is TRBJ1-2 and V is TRBV6-1, with D possibly matching TRBD1 (6 bases). Trimming left V 4 bases short and J 4 bases short, with 13 bases between. The CDR3 runs 14 residues. Germline-derived CDR1 and CDR2 are MNHNS and SASEGT. CDR3 sequence reads: CASSGETGPYGYTF. Written as DNA, the CDR3 is TGTGCCAGCAGTGGTGAGACAGGTCCCTATGGCTACACCTTC.